The 5 T cell receptor beta chains below were found in one sample sequenced in a study of blood T cells in healthy people across ages. Alongside a J-beta primer mix, a sample-barcoded 5' primer served in a second PCR lasting about 7 to 11 cycles. TCRdb itself ran the 5' RACE reads through MiXCR, one entry per CDR3 protein. The data show about 1.7 million distinct CDR3 sequences, approximately 28% seen once. Sequencing input: blood. The receptors originated from a woman aged 25 to 45 in good health.

This clonotype showed up many times. The chain has TRBV28 and TRBJ2-4; 9 bases align to TRBD2. Germline CDR1 reads MDHEN; CDR2 reads SYDVKM. The V segment lost 6 bases and the J segment 9 bases; nucleotides outside the gene matches: 12. This CDR3 region has 15 residues. CDR3 coding DNA: TGTGCCAGCAGGGGGGCCAGCGGGGGGCTTGGCATTCAGTACTTC. Translated, it gives CASRGASGGLGIQYF.

Note on this clonotype: The junction shows a germline mismatch at one end, possibly a read error. V usage is TRBV24-1 and J usage is TRBJ2-2; 7 nucleotides agree with TRBD1. Per the germline V gene, CDR1 is KGHDR and CDR2 is SFDVKD. The length of the CDR3 is 17 residues. Written as DNA, the CDR3 is TGTGCCACCAGTGAAACGCCGGGACAGAAGAACGCCGGGGAGCTGTTTTTT. It specifies CATSETPGQKNAGELFF.

This clonotype was observed a handful of times. Relative to the germline gene, one junction end is altered; a read error may explain this. The chain links TRBV15 to TRBJ2-6, with D perhaps given as TRBD1 or TRBD2 (5 bases each). The CDR3 spans 12 residues. Germline V CDR1 and CDR2: LNHNV, YYDKDF (reference sequence). This chain's CDR3 is CATRRGANVRTF. Here the CDR3 DNA reads TGTGCCACCAGGAGAGGGGCCAACGTCCGGACTTTC. Combining the CDR3 with reference TRBV15 and TRBJ2-6 gives the whole variable domain DAMVIQNPRYQVTQFGKPVTLSCSQTLNHNVMYWYQQKSSQAPKLLFHYYDKDFNNEADTPDNFQSRRPNTSFCFLDIRSPGLGDTAMYLCATRRGANVRTFGAGSRLTVL.

This clonotype occurred once. The chain couples TRBV12-3 or TRBV12-4 to TRBJ1-5; D might be TRBD1 (6 bases). The CDR3 loop spans 14 amino acids. The V end lost 4 bases, the J end lost 4 bases, and 11 bases lay between the germline ends. The CDR3 reads CASSSGQFNQPQHF. The CDR3 bases are TGTGCCAGCAGTTCCGGACAGTTTAATCAGCCCCAGCATTTT.

This chain uses TRBV14 with TRBJ2-7; the D is unclear. This CDR3 spans 15 amino acids. Germline assignment: CDR1 SGHDN and CDR2 FVKESK. Trimming cost V 3 bases and J 1 base, with 13 bases left between them. This chain's CDR3 is CASSQTPRISYEQYF. Written as DNA, the CDR3 is TGTGCCAGCAGCCAGACCCCGAGGATATCCTACGAGCAGTACTTC.